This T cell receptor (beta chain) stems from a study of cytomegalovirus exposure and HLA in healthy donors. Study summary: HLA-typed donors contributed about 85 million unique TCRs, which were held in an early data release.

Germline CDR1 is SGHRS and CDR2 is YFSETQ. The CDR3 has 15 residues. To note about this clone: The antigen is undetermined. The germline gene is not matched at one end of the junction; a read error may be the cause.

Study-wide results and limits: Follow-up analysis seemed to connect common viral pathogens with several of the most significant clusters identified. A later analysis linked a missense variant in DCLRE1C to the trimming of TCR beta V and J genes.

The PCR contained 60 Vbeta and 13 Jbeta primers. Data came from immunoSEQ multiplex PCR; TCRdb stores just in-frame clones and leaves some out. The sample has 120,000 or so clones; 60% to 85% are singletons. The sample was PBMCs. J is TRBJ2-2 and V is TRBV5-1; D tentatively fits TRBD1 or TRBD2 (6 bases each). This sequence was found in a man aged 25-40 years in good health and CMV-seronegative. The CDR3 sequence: CASNLRDIVAGELFF. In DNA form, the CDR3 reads TGCGCCAGCAACTTGCGGGACATAGTTGCCGGGGAGCTGTTTTTT.